These 26 T cell receptor beta chains were all obtained from the same sample, sequenced in a study of T cells in Graves' hyperthyroidism and ophthalmopathy. Using RNA transcripts as the source, TCR beta CDR3 regions were amplified. Carried out on the TCR CDR3, a first-round RT-PCR used the HTBI primer set. TCRdb independently ran MiXCR on the multiplex PCR reads; one entry per CDR3 protein. The table has about 96,000 distinct CDR3 sequences, about 51% seen once. Sequenced material: blood. The source of these receptors is a woman aged 40 to 50 with Graves' hyperthyroidism.

This clonotype has just one count. This chain joins TRBV25-1 and TRBJ1-2; D is uncertain. This CDR3 spans 12 amino acids. V shed 7 bases and J shed 8 bases, with 14 bases lying between them. The germline CDR1 and CDR2 sequences are MGHDK and SYGVNS. CDR3 sequence: CASKTNPWGYTF. The CDR3 DNA follows: TGTGCCAGCAAAACCAACCCTTGGGGCTACACCTTC.

The genes are TRBV20-1 and TRBJ2-5, with 8 nucleotides matching TRBD1. With 3 bases clipped from V and 4 bases from J, the junction kept 4 bases outside the gene matches. The CDR3 spans 13 residues. CDR1 DFQATT and CDR2 SNEGSKA come from the germline V gene (reference sequence). CDR3 protein: CSARGQATETQYF. The DNA for the CDR3 is TGCAGTGCTAGGGGACAGGCAACAGAGACCCAGTACTTC.

This clonotype was counted at least ten times. The rearrangement uses TRBV5-1 and TRBJ1-2; TRBD1 is a possible D gene (5 bases). The CDR3 length is 15 residues. V shed 0 bases and J shed 5 bases, with 14 bases lying between them. The germline V gene has CDR1 SGHRS and CDR2 YFSETQ. Here the CDR3 DNA reads TGCGCCAGCAGCTTGGCCACCGGGGGGGGATATGGCTACACCTTC. Translated: CASSLATGGGYGYTF.

This clonotype has just a few counts. V and J are TRBV30 and TRBJ2-7; 7 nucleotides agree with TRBD1. This CDR3 has 14 amino acids. CDR1 is GTSNPN, CDR2 SVGIG, per germline (reference sequence). J lost 0 bases, V lost 3 bases, and 5 bases had no gene match. The CDR3 is CAWRNRGSSYEQYF. The CDR3, as DNA: TGTGCCTGGAGGAACAGGGGTTCCTCCTACGAGCAGTACTTC.

This clonotype was seen once. The chain uses TRBV7-2 and TRBJ1-2; D is possibly TRBD1 (6 bases). CDR1 and CDR2 from the germline V gene are SGHTA and FQGNSA. Trimming shortened V by 6 bases and J by 2 bases, and 16 bases separated the two germline ends. This CDR3 region has 15 residues. CDR3 region: CASSGRGGVNYGYTF. The CDR3 DNA sequence: TGTGCCAGCAGTGGCCGCGGGGGCGTGAACTATGGCTACACCTTC.

V gene TRBV29-1 combines with J gene TRBJ1-1; tentative D call: TRBD1 (5 bases). Trimming removed 5 bases at V and 0 bases at J, with 7 bases between. The CDR3 is 12 amino acids. Per germline, CDR1 SQVTM and CDR2 ANQGSEA. The CDR3 sequence is CSVPGLNTEAFF. The CDR3 DNA follows: TGCAGCGTTCCGGGACTGAACACTGAAGCTTTCTTT. Full variable domain (missing parts from reference TRBV29-1 and TRBJ1-1): SAVISQKPSRDICQRGTSLTIQCQVDSQVTMMFWYRQQPGQSLTLIATANQGSEATYESGFVIDKFPISRPNLTFSTLTVSNMSPEDSSIYLCSVPGLNTEAFFGQGTRLTVV.

The chain joins TRBV11-2 to TRBJ2-2, with 11 bases lining up with TRBD2. This CDR3 region has 15 residues. Germline V gives CDR1 SGHAT, CDR2 FQNNGV. With V trimmed by 1 base and J by 6 bases, 1 base remained unmatched. The CDR3 spells CASSLVAGGPGELFF. In DNA form, the CDR3 reads TGTGCCAGCAGCTTAGTAGCGGGAGGGCCCGGGGAGCTGTTTTTT. The full variable domain, completed using reference TRBV11-2 and TRBJ2-2, is EAGVAQSPRYKIIEKRQSVAFWCNPISGHATLYWYQQILGQGPKLLIQFQNNGVVDDSQLPKDRFSAERLKGVDSTLKIQPAKLEDSAVYLCASSLVAGGPGELFFGEGSRLTVL.

At least ten counts were recorded for this clonotype. The chain carries TRBV5-8 and TRBJ1-1; no reliable D call. V was clipped by 4 bases and J by 7 bases, with 14 bases between them. CDR3 length: 13 residues. Germline V gene sequence: CDR1 SGHTS, CDR2 YDEGEE. CDR3 in amino acids: CASSQRPWDEAFF. CDR3 nucleotides: TGTGCCAGCAGCCAGAGACCTTGGGATGAAGCTTTCTTT.

Turning to this clonotype: This CDR3 fails to terminate in the conserved phenylalanine or tryptophan, so it likely reflects a read error. This chain uses TRBV24-1 with TRBJ2-2, with TRBD1 identical over 9 bases. The CDR3 is 15 amino acids. Germline lookup yields CDR1 KGHDR and CDR2 SFDVKD. The CDR3 DNA reads as TGTGCCACCAGTGCCGCCGGGACAGGGACCGAGGAGCTGTTTCTT. Amino acids: CATSAAGTGTEELFL.

This clonotype appeared a few times. Sequence at one end of the junction differs from germline and may be a read error. This rearrangement joins TRBV29-1 to TRBJ2-6, with 7 positions matching TRBD1. This CDR3 comprises 12 residues. In germline, CDR1 is SQVTM, CDR2 ANQGSEA. The chain's CDR3 is CSVGGGMNTEAF. The CDR3, as DNA: TGCAGCGTTGGAGGGGGCATGAACACTGAAGCTTTC.

This clonotype was seen many times. CDR3 amino acids: CSASRASDEQYF. The CDR3 DNA is TGCAGTGCCTCCCGGGCTAGCGACGAGCAGTACTTC. The chain is built from TRBV20-1 and TRBJ2-7; tentative D call: TRBD2 (6 bases). Germline CDR1 DFQATT, CDR2 SNEGSKA (reference sequence). The V end lost 6 bases, the J end lost 5 bases, and 14 bases lay between the germline ends. The length of the CDR3 is 12 residues.

The chain links TRBV10-3 to TRBJ1-2; D is perhaps TRBD1 (5 bases). Trimming removed 2 bases from V and 0 bases from J, with 19 bases in between. Per germline, CDR1 ENHRY and CDR2 SYGVKD. The CDR3 is made up of 18 amino acids. CDR3 sequence reads: CAISEGGGRGGTNYGYTF. The CDR3 coding sequence is TGTGCCATCAGTGAGGGGGGGGGACGGGGAGGGACTAACTATGGCTACACCTTC.

The V call is TRBV2, the J call TRBJ1-1, with 7 bases matching TRBD1. Germline V CDR1 and CDR2: SNHLY, FYNNEI. J was trimmed by 6 bases and V by 6 bases; bases with no gene match: 10. CDR3 size: 14 residues. The CDR3 nucleotides read TGTGCCAGCAGGGACAGGACTGGTGCGGCTGAAGCTTTCTTT. It codes for CASRDRTGAAEAFF.

The chain combines TRBV9 with TRBJ2-7; 9 bases line up with TRBD2. Germline CDR1 is SGDLS and CDR2 is YYNGEE. Trimming took 0 bases from V and 5 from J; bases not matched to a gene: 24. The CDR3 runs to 21 residues. As DNA, the CDR3 is TGTGCCAGCAGCGTAGACAGAAGATGGGCGGCTAGCGGGGTTCCCCCTCACGAGCAGTACTTC. It is translated as CASSVDRRWAASGVPPHEQYF.

The chain is built from TRBV12-3 or TRBV12-4 and TRBJ1-2; D might be TRBD1 (5 bases). The V and J ends lost 3 bases and 5 bases respectively, with 10 bases between them. The CDR3 totals 13 residues. For the CDR3, the DNA is TGTGCCAGCAGTTTGGGACCATGGTATGGCTACACCTTC. It translates to CASSLGPWYGYTF.

This clonotype occurred once. The chain is built from TRBV7-9 and TRBJ1-2; no definite D call. In germline, CDR1 is SEHNR, CDR2 FQNEAQ (reference sequence). This CDR3 comprises 12 residues. The V and J ends lost 3 bases and 6 bases respectively, with 8 bases between them. The DNA of the CDR3 is TGTGCCAGCAGCTTTGGAGGACATGGCTACACCTTC. It codes for CASSFGGHGYTF. The complete variable domain, with remaining parts taken from reference TRBV7-9 and TRBJ1-2, reads DTGVSQNPRHKITKRGQNVTFRCDPISEHNRLYWYRQTLGQGPEFLTYFQNEAQLEKSRLLSDRFSAERPKGSFSTLEIQRTEQGDSAMYLCASSFGGHGYTFGSGTRLTVV.

V is TRBV7-2 and J is TRBJ1-2, with D unclear. CDR1 is SGHTA, CDR2 FQGNSA, per germline. The CDR3 runs to 14 residues. Trimming took off 0 bases at V and 0 bases at J, with 5 bases between the two ends. CDR3 region: CASSLAQANYGYTF. CDR3 sequence (DNA): TGTGCCAGCAGCTTAGCCCAGGCTAACTATGGCTACACCTTC.

Comment on this clonotype: The junction shows a germline mismatch at one end, possibly a read error. The chain links TRBV20-1 to TRBJ1-1; D is unclear. Per the germline V gene, CDR1 is DFQATT and CDR2 is SNEGSKA (reference sequence). The CDR3 covers 14 residues. DNA for the CDR3: TGCAGTACTAGCATTGCCGGGAAAGACACTGAAGCTTTCTTT. It translates to CSTSIAGKDTEAFF.

The V and J genes are TRBV9 and TRBJ2-7; 7 bases are a match to TRBD1. V lost 4 bases to trimming and J lost 6 bases; unmatched junction nucleotides: 7. CDR1 is SGDLS and CDR2 is YYNGEE in the germline V gene. This CDR3 has 13 amino acids. The CDR3 DNA sequence: TGTGCCAGCAGCTCGACAGGGATGGGCGAGCAGTACTTC. It yields the protein CASSSTGMGEQYF.

This clonotype was detected many times. The chain combines TRBV12-3 or TRBV12-4 with TRBJ2-5, with a weak D call TRBD2 (5 bases). V lost 7 bases to trimming and J lost 5 bases, with 17 bases between them. This CDR3 contains 14 residues. The CDR3 DNA follows: TGTGCCAGCACCAACTCCATGGACTGGGAGACCCAGTACTTC. This codes for CASTNSMDWETQYF.

This chain joins TRBV7-2 and TRBJ2-5; D is possibly TRBD1 or TRBD2 (6 bases each). The germline V and J ends were trimmed by 3 bases and 5 bases, with 22 bases remaining between them. The CDR3 is 17 amino acids. The V gene's germline CDR1 is SGHTA and CDR2 FQGNSA. CDR3 sequence: CASSFGGGLAISETQYF. As DNA, the CDR3 is TGTGCCAGCAGCTTTGGAGGGGGGTTGGCCATTAGTGAGACCCAGTACTTC.

This clonotype was detected ten times or more. The V gene is TRBV7-9, the J gene TRBJ2-3, with D maybe TRBD2 (5 bases). CDR3 length: 14 residues. Per the germline V gene, CDR1 is SEHNR and CDR2 is FQNEAQ (reference sequence). Trimming pared 5 bases from V and 2 bases from J, leaving 11 bases between. The DNA for the CDR3 is TGTGCCAGCAGCCGCTCAGCGGACACAGATACGCAGTATTTT. As protein: CASSRSADTDTQYF.

At least ten counts were recorded for this clonotype. The rearrangement links TRBV12-3 or TRBV12-4 to TRBJ1-3, with D hard to call. Trimming left V 3 bases short and J 1 base short, with 7 bases between. The CDR3 extends over 14 amino acids. CDR3 sequence (DNA): TGTGCCAGCAGTTTCTGGCTTTCTGGAAACACCATATATTTT. Residues: CASSFWLSGNTIYF.

The CDR3 DNA is TGCGCCAGCAGTGAAAGGGACAGGGGAGGGGGGGAGACCCAGTACTTC. Translation gives CASSERDRGGGETQYF. The rearrangement joins TRBV10-2 to TRBJ2-5, with 10 bases that match TRBD1. With 3 bases clipped from V and 5 bases from J, the junction kept 9 bases outside the gene matches. Germline CDR1 is WSHSY and CDR2 is SAAADI. The length of the CDR3 is 16 residues.

This clonotype was detected only once. This chain connects TRBV15 to TRBJ2-7, with 9 positions matching TRBD2. This CDR3 region has 20 residues. Germline assignment: CDR1 LNHNV and CDR2 YYDKDF (reference sequence). The V gene end was trimmed by 1 base and the J gene end by 6 bases; junction bases not matched to a gene: 22. CDR3 sequence: CATSRAGSARAAGGPPEQYF. CDR3 nucleotides: TGTGCCACCAGCAGAGCCGGCAGTGCTAGGGCTGCGGGAGGGCCTCCCGAGCAGTACTTC.

A single count supports this clonotype. V is TRBV19 and J is TRBJ1-1; 7 bases match TRBD1. The CDR3 consists of 14 residues. Losses at the gene ends were 7 bases for V and 8 bases for J; bases not matched to a gene: 13. Germline-derived CDR1 and CDR2 are LNHDA and SQIVND (reference sequence). CDR3 loop: CASTITGAAYEAFF. The CDR3 DNA reads TGTGCCAGTACCATAACAGGGGCGGCGTACGAAGCTTTCTTT.